This T cell receptor beta chain was sequenced for a study of T cell changes during pregnancy in multiple sclerosis. Trimming shortened V by 1 base and J by 4 bases, and 26 bases separated the two germline ends. In germline, CDR1 is MNHEY, CDR2 SMNVEV (reference sequence). The CDR3 spans 20 residues. Data came from immunoSEQ multiplex PCR; TCRdb stores just in-frame clones and leaves some out. The table lists about 80,000 clones, 85% to 95% of them singletons, with 2.5% to 3% in the top ten. The sample in question was peripheral blood, obtained after pregnancy. This clonotype was obtained from a female donor in good health, enrolled as a control in a pregnancy study. The chain joins TRBV27 to TRBJ2-1; tentative D call: TRBD2 (7 bases). CDR3 loop: CASSLFYGLADRGGYNEQFF. The CDR3 bases are TGTGCCAGCAGTTTATTTTACGGTCTAGCGGATAGAGGGGGATACAATGAGCAGTTCTTC.